Only a few counts were recorded for the clone carrying this T cell receptor (beta chain). The target antigen is unknown. The germline gene is not matched at one end of the junction; a read error may be the cause. Based on CD45RO/CCR7/CD25/CD127/CD95/CD27, CD4+ regulatory, stem cell-like memory, naive and central memory cells were sorted. This CDR3 is 11 amino acids long. Germline V lookup: CDR1 SGHDN, CDR2 FVKESK. This sample stems from a study of beta chain features in type 1 diabetes. Isolated RNA was reverse transcribed in full, so expressed TCRB transcripts were sequenced. Naive, central memory and regulatory T cell samples came to a mean of around 3.3 million reads. Measured with immunoSEQ multiplex PCR; TCRdb has only the in-frame clones, and not every one. Of around 500,000 clones in the sample, more than 9.5% were seen once. Notes on the study in general: Type 1 diabetes patients had VDJ junctions that carried fewer insertions and more deletions. Shorter templates might be favored by PCR, equally in patients and controls.

Input material: naive CD4+ T cells from blood. The V and J genes are TRBV14 and TRBJ2-7, with D perhaps matching TRBD2 (6 bases). The sequence derives from a woman in her late teens or twenties in good health. The DNA of the CDR3 is TGTGCCAGCGGCCAGGGAGGCGAGCAGTACTTC. It is translated as CASGQGGEQYF.